Listed below are T cell receptor beta chains from one sample, sequenced in a study of blood T cell repertoires in COVID-19. Only in-frame clones appear in the TCRdb table, and some are missing; sequencing was by immunoSEQ multiplex PCR. The table shows roughly 100,000 clones, with 80% to 95% occurring only once. Sequencing used peripheral blood. These TCRs come from a woman aged 50 to 65 with COVID-19, enrolled during active disease. The CDR3 runs from the conserved cysteine through the conserved F or W. A D gene is named only where the DNA matches it firmly. Clone sizes are given selectively: once, few, many, or a class where the clone is expanded.

d_gene: TRBD1
v_gene: TRBV6-5
j_gene: TRBJ2-2
abundance: NA
CDR3nt: TGTGCCAGCAGTACCGACAGGGACACCGGGGAGCTGTTTTTT
CDR3aa: CASSTDRDTGELFF

d_gene: TRBD1
v_gene: TRBV12-5
j_gene: TRBJ1-5
abundance: once
CDR3nt: TGTGCTAGTGGTTTAGGGACAGGGGGTAATAGCAATCAGCCCCAGCATTTT
CDR3aa: CASGLGTGGNSNQPQHF

d_gene: NA
v_gene: TRBV11-2
j_gene: TRBJ2-3
abundance: NA
CDR3nt: TGTGCCAGCAGCTTAGACGGCTGGGTATCACCAGGGGATACGCAGTATTTT
CDR3aa: CASSLDGWVSPGDTQYF

d_gene: NA
v_gene: TRBV12-3/TRBV12-4
j_gene: TRBJ1-3
abundance: NA
CDR3nt: TGTGCCAGCAGACCATCGGCGGGCACCATATATTTT
CDR3aa: CASRPSAGTIYF

d_gene: NA
v_gene: TRBV5-1
j_gene: TRBJ1-4
abundance: NA
CDR3nt: TGCGCCAGCAGCGTCGGACAGATTCCAACTAATGAAAAACTGTTTTTT
CDR3aa: CASSVGQIPTNEKLFF

d_gene: TRBD1
v_gene: TRBV11-2
j_gene: TRBJ1-3
abundance: NA
CDR3nt: TGTGCCAGCAGCTCACAGACAGGGTGGGGAAACACCATATATTTT
CDR3aa: CASSSQTGWGNTIYF

d_gene: NA
v_gene: TRBV9
j_gene: TRBJ1-6
abundance: NA
CDR3nt: TGTGCCAGCAGCGTAGAGGGAGGCCTCGGGTCACCCCTCCACTTT
CDR3aa: CASSVEGGLGSPLHF

d_gene: TRBD1
v_gene: TRBV5-4
j_gene: TRBJ1-1
abundance: NA
CDR3nt: TGTGCCAGCAGCCCTGACAGGGGGCTTAGAGCTTTCTTT
CDR3aa: CASSPDRGLRAFF

d_gene: TRBD1
v_gene: TRBV27
j_gene: TRBJ1-2
abundance: NA
CDR3nt: TGTGCCAGCAGTTCGGGACAGTTCTATGGCTACACCTTC
CDR3aa: CASSSGQFYGYTF

d_gene: NA
v_gene: TRBV29-1
j_gene: TRBJ2-2
abundance: once
CDR3nt: TGCAGCGTTGACACGGCGAACACCGGGGAGCTGTTTTTT
CDR3aa: CSVDTANTGELFF

d_gene: NA
v_gene: TRBV7-2
j_gene: TRBJ1-3
abundance: NA
CDR3nt: TGTGCCAGCAGTCTAGGAGGGCCGTGGGGGAACACCATATATTTT
CDR3aa: CASSLGGPWGNTIYF

d_gene: TRBD2
v_gene: TRBV11-2
j_gene: TRBJ2-1
abundance: NA
CDR3nt: TGTGCCAGCAGCGCCTACGGGGGGACCGAGCAGTTCTTC
CDR3aa: CASSAYGGTEQFF

d_gene: TRBD1
v_gene: TRBV28
j_gene: TRBJ2-2
abundance: NA
CDR3nt: TGTGCCAGCAGGCCAACAGGGGGCGCGAACGGGGAGCTGTTTTTT
CDR3aa: CASRPTGGANGELFF

d_gene: TRBD1
v_gene: TRBV28
j_gene: TRBJ1-5
abundance: NA
CDR3nt: TGTGCCAGCAGGCAGGGGGGCGACTATCAGCCCCAGCATTTT
CDR3aa: CASRQGGDYQPQHF

d_gene: TRBD1
v_gene: TRBV4-1
j_gene: TRBJ2-1
abundance: NA
CDR3nt: TGCGCCAGCAGCCAACCGACAGGGATTAATGAGCAGTTCTTC
CDR3aa: CASSQPTGINEQFF

d_gene: TRBD1
v_gene: TRBV5-1
j_gene: TRBJ2-7
abundance: NA
CDR3nt: TGCGCCAGCAGTAGGGGACAGCCCTACGAGCAGTACTTC
CDR3aa: CASSRGQPYEQYF

d_gene: NA
v_gene: TRBV6-4
j_gene: TRBJ2-3
abundance: NA
CDR3nt: TGTGCCAGCAGTCCGAACCAGGGATTAGATACGCAGTATTTT
CDR3aa: CASSPNQGLDTQYF

d_gene: TRBD2
v_gene: TRBV14
j_gene: TRBJ2-3
abundance: NA
CDR3nt: TGTGCCAGCAGCCAATTTCAAGTAGCGGGGGGTGCAGATACGCAGTATTTT
CDR3aa: CASSQFQVAGGADTQYF

d_gene: NA
v_gene: TRBV21-1
j_gene: TRBJ1-6
abundance: NA
CDR3nt: TGTGCCAGCAGCAAAGGGGGCAGGAGTAGAGGTTCACCCCTCCACTTT
CDR3aa: CASSKGGRSRGSPLHF

d_gene: TRBD1
v_gene: TRBV19
j_gene: TRBJ1-5
abundance: NA
CDR3nt: TGTGCCAGTAGTAGATTGGACAGGGGGGATACGCCCCAGCATTTT
CDR3aa: CASSRLDRGDTPQHF

d_gene: NA
v_gene: TRBV11-1
j_gene: TRBJ2-7
abundance: NA
CDR3nt: TGTGCCAGCAGCTTAGCAGGGAGGAACGAGCAGTACTTC
CDR3aa: CASSLAGRNEQYF

d_gene: NA
v_gene: TRBV5-6
j_gene: TRBJ1-5
abundance: NA
CDR3nt: TGTGCCAGCAGCTTGGGACGGGAACGAGGACAGCCCCAGCATTTT
CDR3aa: CASSLGRERGQPQHF

d_gene: TRBD1
v_gene: TRBV30
j_gene: TRBJ1-6
abundance: NA
CDR3nt: TGTGCCTGGAGTGAGGGACAGGGTGTCGGGTCACCCCTCCACTTT
CDR3aa: CAWSEGQGVGSPLHF

d_gene: TRBD1
v_gene: TRBV18
j_gene: TRBJ2-3
abundance: NA
CDR3nt: TGTGCCAGCTCACCCGGGACAGTAGCTAGCACAGATACGCAGTATTTT
CDR3aa: CASSPGTVASTDTQYF

d_gene: NA
v_gene: TRBV10-3
j_gene: TRBJ1-2
abundance: NA
CDR3nt: TGTGCCATCAGTGACAGGGGTAACTATGGCTACACCTTC
CDR3aa: CAISDRGNYGYTF

d_gene: NA
v_gene: TRBV2
j_gene: TRBJ1-1
abundance: NA
CDR3nt: TGTGCCAGCAGTGCGAAGGAGATGAACACTGAAGCTTTCTTT
CDR3aa: CASSAKEMNTEAFF

d_gene: TRBD2
v_gene: TRBV7-2
j_gene: TRBJ2-1
abundance: NA
CDR3nt: TGTGCCAGCAGCTTAAAGAGCGGGGGTAATGAGCAGTTCTTC
CDR3aa: CASSLKSGGNEQFF

d_gene: TRBD1
v_gene: TRBV11-3
j_gene: TRBJ1-4
abundance: few
CDR3nt: TGTGCCAGCAGCTCTTACAGGGGATGGAAACTGTTTTTT
CDR3aa: CASSSYRGWKLFF

d_gene: NA
v_gene: TRBV25-1
j_gene: TRBJ2-6
abundance: once
CDR3nt: TGTGCCAGCTCTAGGGGCAGTCTTGGGGCCAACGTCCTGACTTTC
CDR3aa: CASSRGSLGANVLTF

d_gene: NA
v_gene: TRBV24-1
j_gene: TRBJ1-2
abundance: NA
CDR3nt: TGTGCCACCAGTGATTCGGGGGGCACCAACTATGGCTACACCTTC
CDR3aa: CATSDSGGTNYGYTF

d_gene: NA
v_gene: TRBV28
j_gene: TRBJ2-7
abundance: NA
CDR3nt: TGTGCCAGCAGTACCTTCGACAGTCCCTACGAGCAGTACTTC
CDR3aa: CASSTFDSPYEQYF

d_gene: TRBD1
v_gene: TRBV5-4
j_gene: TRBJ2-3
abundance: NA
CDR3nt: TGTGCCAGCAGCTTGCTCAGGGGGAGTCGCACAGATACGCAGTATTTT
CDR3aa: CASSLLRGSRTDTQYF

d_gene: NA
v_gene: TRBV4-1
j_gene: TRBJ1-3
abundance: NA
CDR3nt: TGCGCCAGCAGCCAAGTCCCAGGGGATGCTGGAAACACCATATATTTT
CDR3aa: CASSQVPGDAGNTIYF

d_gene: TRBD1
v_gene: TRBV7-8
j_gene: TRBJ2-7
abundance: NA
CDR3nt: TGTGCCAGCAGCTTAGCCGGGACAGTCACCTACGAGCAGTACTTC
CDR3aa: CASSLAGTVTYEQYF

d_gene: TRBD1
v_gene: TRBV15
j_gene: TRBJ1-5
abundance: NA
CDR3nt: TGTGCCACCAGCAACGACAGGGTGGGCAATCAGCCCCAGCATTTT
CDR3aa: CATSNDRVGNQPQHF

d_gene: NA
v_gene: TRBV5-1
j_gene: TRBJ2-5
abundance: NA
CDR3nt: TGCGCCAGCAGCTGGGGGACAACTCAGCAAGAGACCCAGTACTTC
CDR3aa: CASSWGTTQQETQYF

d_gene: TRBD2
v_gene: TRBV5-6
j_gene: TRBJ2-1
abundance: once
CDR3nt: TGTGCCAGCAGCTACAGCGGGACGCTCTACAATGAGCAGTTCTTC
CDR3aa: CASSYSGTLYNEQFF

d_gene: TRBD1
v_gene: TRBV11-3
j_gene: TRBJ1-2
abundance: once
CDR3nt: TGTGCCAGCAGCTCCAGCCAGGGGGTTAACTATGGCTACACCTTC
CDR3aa: CASSSSQGVNYGYTF

d_gene: NA
v_gene: TRBV19
j_gene: TRBJ1-2
abundance: NA
CDR3nt: TGTGCCAGTAGTATAGATCGAGGCCGATATGGCTACACCTTC
CDR3aa: CASSIDRGRYGYTF

d_gene: TRBD1
v_gene: TRBV7-8
j_gene: TRBJ1-4
abundance: NA
CDR3nt: TGTGCCAGCAGCCCAGGGACCGGGACAGTAAATGAAAAACTGTTTTTT
CDR3aa: CASSPGTGTVNEKLFF

d_gene: NA
v_gene: TRBV5-1
j_gene: TRBJ2-1
abundance: NA
CDR3nt: TGCGCCAGCAGCTTGGTTCGTACAGGGAACAATGAGCAGTTCTTC
CDR3aa: CASSLVRTGNNEQFF

d_gene: NA
v_gene: TRBV6-5
j_gene: TRBJ2-3
abundance: NA
CDR3nt: TGTGCCAGCTCTCGCCGGAGTGGCACAGATACGCAGTATTTT
CDR3aa: CASSRRSGTDTQYF

d_gene: NA
v_gene: TRBV6-5
j_gene: TRBJ1-2
abundance: NA
CDR3nt: TGTGCCAGCAGGTCCCTGGACAAGATCTATGGCTACACCTTC
CDR3aa: CASRSLDKIYGYTF

d_gene: TRBD1
v_gene: TRBV7-3
j_gene: TRBJ2-3
abundance: NA
CDR3nt: TGTGCCAGCAGCTTAACGGGGACAGGGAAGGGCACAGATACGCAGTATTTT
CDR3aa: CASSLTGTGKGTDTQYF

d_gene: TRBD2
v_gene: TRBV6-4
j_gene: TRBJ2-3
abundance: once
CDR3nt: TGTGCCAGCAGTGACTCGGGGACTAGCGGGGTAGATACGCAGTATTTT
CDR3aa: CASSDSGTSGVDTQYF

d_gene: TRBD1
v_gene: TRBV5-1
j_gene: TRBJ2-1
abundance: NA
CDR3nt: TGCGCCAGCAGCTTCCAGACAGGGAATGAGCAGTTCTTC
CDR3aa: CASSFQTGNEQFF

d_gene: NA
v_gene: TRBV27
j_gene: TRBJ1-3
abundance: NA
CDR3nt: TGTGCCAGCAGTCCCCTTCGGTCCGGGAGGCCTGGAAACACCATATATTTT
CDR3aa: CASSPLRSGRPGNTIYF

d_gene: NA
v_gene: TRBV28
j_gene: TRBJ1-4
abundance: NA
CDR3nt: TGTGCCAGCAGTTTAGGCGGCGGGGGGCTTGAAAAACTGTTTTTT
CDR3aa: CASSLGGGGLEKLFF

d_gene: TRBD1
v_gene: TRBV27
j_gene: TRBJ2-3
abundance: NA
CDR3nt: TGTGCCAGCACCTCAATATCTCAGTGGACAGGGAGCACAGATACGCAGTATTTT
CDR3aa: CASTSISQWTGSTDTQYF

d_gene: NA
v_gene: TRBV5-6
j_gene: TRBJ1-6
abundance: NA
CDR3nt: TGTGCCAGCAGCAGTACCCCGGGGGGGACCCTTAATTCACCCCTCCACTTT
CDR3aa: CASSSTPGGTLNSPLHF

d_gene: NA
v_gene: TRBV7-2
j_gene: TRBJ2-6
abundance: NA
CDR3nt: TGTGCCAGCACCTCAGGGCCTGGGGCCAACGTCCTGACTTTC
CDR3aa: CASTSGPGANVLTF

d_gene: TRBD1
v_gene: TRBV3-1/TRBV3-2
j_gene: TRBJ1-2
abundance: NA
CDR3nt: TGTGCCAGCAGCCAAGATGGGACAGTTGCTTATGGCTACACCTTC
CDR3aa: CASSQDGTVAYGYTF

d_gene: NA
v_gene: TRBV2
j_gene: TRBJ2-3
abundance: NA
CDR3nt: TGTGCCAGCAGTGAAATCGGGGGAGGTGTCGCAGATACGCAGTATTTT
CDR3aa: CASSEIGGGVADTQYF

d_gene: TRBD2
v_gene: TRBV4-1
j_gene: TRBJ2-3
abundance: NA
CDR3nt: TGCGCCAGCAGCCAAGTTGTAGCGGGGGGGCCGGGAGATACGCAGTATTTT
CDR3aa: CASSQVVAGGPGDTQYF

d_gene: NA
v_gene: TRBV6-2/TRBV6-3
j_gene: TRBJ1-5
abundance: NA
CDR3nt: TGTGCCAGCAGTTACTCGGCAGGGATGTTGGCCCAGCATTTT
CDR3aa: CASSYSAGMLAQHF